This is a list of T cell receptor beta chains from one sample in a study of blood T cell repertoires in COVID-19. TCRdb keeps only in-frame clones here, not all; method: immunoSEQ multiplex PCR. The sample has some 210,000 clones; 92% are singletons. The sequenced sample consisted of peripheral blood. The receptors were sampled from a man aged 55-75 years with COVID-19, enrolled during active disease. Both conserved end residues are part of each CDR3.

V gene	J gene	CDR3 protein
TRBV7-8	TRBJ1-3	CASSLARDRVSGNTIYF
TRBV29-1	TRBJ2-1	CSVGTTTYNEQFF
TRBV18	TRBJ2-1	CASSPPSGRIDEQFF
TRBV18	TRBJ1-3	CASSPPAGGSGNTIYF
TRBV11-2	TRBJ2-2	CASSSPLGGGGSTGELFF
TRBV24-1	TRBJ1-2	CATSDFSAGGGCGYTF
TRBV5-1	TRBJ2-6	CASSLRSSGANVLTF
TRBV15	TRBJ2-5	CATSRDGLYQETQYF
TRBV29-1	TRBJ2-7	CSVSETSGSLYEQYF
TRBV9	TRBJ2-3	CASSVQGRPTDTQYF
TRBV15	TRBJ2-3	CATSSLRPQGMDTQYF
TRBV29-1	TRBJ2-1	CSVADRQGNEQFF
TRBV19	TRBJ2-5	CASSFFSGGAQETQYF
TRBV29-1	TRBJ2-3	CSVTDRVPDTQYF
TRBV15	TRBJ2-7	CATSRDMASAHEQYF
TRBV27	TRBJ1-2	CASSWDRGYGYTF
TRBV5-1	TRBJ2-2	CASSSTSVAGELFF
TRBV14	TRBJ2-4	CASSPDRVAKNIQYF
TRBV12-3/TRBV12-4	TRBJ1-6	CATRQGDSPLHF
TRBV9	TRBJ2-1	CASSPTVSSYNEQFF
TRBV6-5	TRBJ2-6	CASSYSDYSGANVLTF
TRBV27	TRBJ2-3	CASSIYPSTSGGGDTQYF
TRBV18	TRBJ1-1	CASSQGVTEAFF
TRBV11-3	TRBJ2-3	CASSLGRQESTDTQYF
TRBV18	TRBJ2-1	CASSSGRRLYNEQFF
TRBV14	TRBJ2-5	CASSQELFAETQYF
TRBV7-2	TRBJ2-1	CASSLITDNEQFF
TRBV5-1	TRBJ1-6	CASSLSGPYNSPLHF
TRBV24-1	TRBJ2-2	CATIYFGNTGELFF
TRBV15	TRBJ2-2	CATSRGGQTNTGELFF
TRBV6-2/TRBV6-3	TRBJ2-1	CASSWSNEQFF
TRBV30	TRBJ1-1	CAWTRGLNTEAFF
TRBV7-2	TRBJ2-5	CASSLERETQYF
TRBV18	TRBJ2-3	CASSRVAGPSTDTQYF
TRBV6-1	TRBJ1-2	CASSALLMGRTMGSYGYTF
TRBV5-1	TRBJ2-2	CASSLVGAGELFF
TRBV29-1	TRBJ2-5	CSVEDRAGGRETQYF
TRBV19	TRBJ1-1	CASSIDPDREQAFF
TRBV3-1/TRBV3-2	TRBJ1-2	CAGSQGVGAGGYTF
TRBV18	TRBJ1-1	CASSPTGTGTEAFF
TRBV19	TRBJ2-1	CASRDRARNNEQFF
TRBV30	TRBJ2-7	CAWSVERGAFNEQYF
TRBV10-3	TRBJ1-2	CAISEGGNYGYTF
TRBV28	TRBJ2-3	CASSLSGSGADTQYF
TRBV6-2/TRBV6-3	TRBJ1-6	CASSYNRVRSSPLHF
TRBV30	TRBJ1-2	CAWSVFGYGYTF
TRBV6-2/TRBV6-3	TRBJ2-7	CASSSMTESYEQYF
TRBV27	TRBJ1-2	CASSLRGGQGTYGYTF